This TCR beta chain appears in the sequencing data of a study of metastatic and nonmetastatic thyroid tumors. Across the whole study: Across peripheral blood and tumor or nodule tissue samples taken from malignant and benign thyroid patients, the repertoires were compared with one another.

TCRdb ran MiXCR on the PCR reads. This table holds 30,000 to 45,000 clones, about 27% found once. The V end lost 7 bases, the J end lost 9 bases, and 10 bases lay between the germline ends. Per germline, CDR1 MNHEY and CDR2 SVGEGT. This CDR3 comprises 12 residues. None of the patients had undergone any treatment ahead of thyroid surgery. In this sample, this clone turned up many times. The clonotype was recovered from a male donor with papillary thyroid cancer or a benign thyroid nodule (not recorded which). Some clones in this sample may be carry-over from other donors' samples. Input material: blood. This rearrangement joins TRBV6-2 or TRBV6-3 to TRBJ1-6; D remains unclear. CDR3 sequence (DNA): TGTGCCAGCACCCCCGGCATTTCACCCCTCCACTTT. This encodes CASTPGISPLHF.